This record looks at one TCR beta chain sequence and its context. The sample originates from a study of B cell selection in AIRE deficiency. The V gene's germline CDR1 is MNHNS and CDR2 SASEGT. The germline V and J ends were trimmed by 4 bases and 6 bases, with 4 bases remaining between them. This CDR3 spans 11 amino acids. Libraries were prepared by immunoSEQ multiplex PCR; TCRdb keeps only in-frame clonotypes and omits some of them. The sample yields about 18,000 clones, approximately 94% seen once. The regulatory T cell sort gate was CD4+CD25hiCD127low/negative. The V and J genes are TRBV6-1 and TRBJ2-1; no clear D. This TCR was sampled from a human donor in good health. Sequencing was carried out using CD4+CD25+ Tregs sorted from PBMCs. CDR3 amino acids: CASSVVNEQFF. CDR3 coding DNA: TGTGCCAGCAGTGTCGTCAATGAGCAGTTCTTC.